What follows are 8 T cell receptor beta chains derived from one specimen sequenced in a study of blood T cell repertoires in COVID-19. The method was immunoSEQ multiplex PCR; TCRdb's version includes in-frame clones alone and lacks a portion of them. Of about 200,000 clones in the sample, about 88% were seen once. Input material: peripheral blood. The receptors originated from a man between 18 and 29 years old with active or convalescent COVID-19.

The chain carries TRBV28 and TRBJ1-2, with 10 nucleotides matching TRBD1. The J segment lost 6 bases and the V segment lost 2 bases, leaving 3 bases of the junction unmatched. Germline CDR1 reads MDHEN; CDR2 reads SYDVKM. This CDR3 comprises 14 residues. The chain's CDR3 is CASSLIDRGHGYTF. The CDR3 DNA is TGTGCCAGCAGTTTAATCGACAGGGGGCATGGCTACACCTTC.

The rearrangement links TRBV19 to TRBJ1-4; D not resolved. Germline CDR1 and CDR2: LNHDA and SQIVND (reference sequence). The germline V and J ends were trimmed by 3 bases and 3 bases, with 8 bases remaining between them. This CDR3 spans 14 amino acids. The CDR3 protein is CASSITAANEKLFF. In DNA form, the CDR3 reads TGTGCCAGTAGTATCACTGCGGCTAATGAAAAACTGTTTTTT.

The chain uses TRBV5-1 and TRBJ2-1, with a tentative D call TRBD2 (6 bases). There are 14 residues in the CDR3. With 3 bases removed from V and 9 bases from J, the gap between germline ends came to 16 bases. Germline V CDR1 and CDR2: SGHRS, YFSETQ. The CDR3 protein is CASSWGSSDGEQFF. CDR3 in DNA: TGCGCCAGCAGCTGGGGATCTAGCGACGGTGAGCAGTTCTTC.

A single count supports this clone. The chain joins TRBV30 to TRBJ1-2; D might be TRBD1 (6 bases). The CDR3 is made up of 13 amino acids. V was cut by 2 bases and J by 8 bases, with 15 bases left in between. CDR1 and CDR2 (germline): GTSNPN, SVGIG (reference sequence). This CDR3 is CAWSRTNRVGYTF. In DNA form, the CDR3 reads TGTGCCTGGAGTAGAACCAACAGGGTGGGCTACACCTTC.

The chain employs TRBV15 and TRBJ2-2, with a weak D call TRBD1 (6 bases). The germline gives CDR1 LNHNV, CDR2 YYDKDF (reference sequence). Trimming pared 4 bases from V and 7 bases from J, leaving 16 bases between. The CDR3 sequence is 15 residues long. Written as DNA, the CDR3 is TGTGCCACCAGCAAGTCACAGGGTAGGGGCGGGGAGCTGTTTTTT. Its protein is CATSKSQGRGGELFF.

The rearrangement links TRBV29-1 to TRBJ2-7, with 7 bases aligning to TRBD2. After removal of 6 bases from V and 4 bases from J, the junction contained 6 bases not matched to a gene. The CDR3 is made up of 12 amino acids. The germline V gene encodes CDR1 SQVTM and CDR2 ANQGSEA. The CDR3 sequence is CSVRRETYEQYF. The CDR3 DNA follows: TGCAGCGTGAGGCGGGAGACTTACGAGCAGTACTTC.

The rearrangement uses TRBV5-4 and TRBJ1-1; 9 bases are shared with TRBD1. The CDR3 sequence is 15 residues long. With V trimmed by 7 bases and J by 1 base, 8 bases remained unmatched. Germline values: CDR1 SGHNT, CDR2 YYREEE (reference sequence). The CDR3 is CASSTGGIGNTEAFF. The CDR3, as DNA: TGTGCCAGCTCGACAGGGGGAATTGGGAACACTGAAGCTTTCTTT.

This clone was detected once. The V and J genes are TRBV18 and TRBJ2-2, with a tentative D call TRBD1 (6 bases). Germline V gene data show CDR1 as KGHSH and CDR2 as LQKENI. The germline V and J ends were trimmed by 4 bases and 1 base, with 16 bases remaining between them. The CDR3 runs 17 residues. The CDR3 region is CASSRQDSALNTGELFF. CDR3 coding DNA: TGTGCCAGCTCACGACAGGACAGTGCCCTGAACACCGGGGAGCTGTTTTTT. The full variable domain, completed using reference TRBV18 and TRBJ2-2, is NAGVMQNPRHLVRRRGQEARLRCSPMKGHSHVYWYRQLPEEGLKFMVYLQKENIIDESGMPKERFSAEFPKEGPSILRIQQVVRGDSAAYFCASSRQDSALNTGELFFGEGSRLTVL.